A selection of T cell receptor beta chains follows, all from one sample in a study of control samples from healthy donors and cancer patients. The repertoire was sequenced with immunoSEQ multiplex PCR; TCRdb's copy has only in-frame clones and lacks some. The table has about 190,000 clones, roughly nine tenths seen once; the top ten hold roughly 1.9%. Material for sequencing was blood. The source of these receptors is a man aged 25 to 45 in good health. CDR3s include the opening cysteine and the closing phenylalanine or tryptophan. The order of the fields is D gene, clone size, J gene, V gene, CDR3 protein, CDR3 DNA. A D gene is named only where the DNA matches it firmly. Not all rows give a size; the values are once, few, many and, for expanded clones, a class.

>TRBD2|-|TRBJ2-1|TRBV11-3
CASSKGTSGGRNEQFF
TGTGCCAGCAGCAAAGGGACTAGCGGGGGGAGGAATGAGCAGTTCTTC
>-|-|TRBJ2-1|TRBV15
CATSRDFAYNEQFF
TGTGCCACCAGCAGAGATTTTGCCTACAATGAGCAGTTCTTC
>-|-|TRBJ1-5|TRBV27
CASSLSRPYQPQHF
TGTGCCAGCAGTTTATCTAGGCCTTATCAGCCCCAGCATTTT
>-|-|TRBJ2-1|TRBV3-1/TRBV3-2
CASSQDAGAGYNEQFF
TGTGCCAGCAGCCAAGATGCGGGGGCCGGCTACAATGAGCAGTTCTTC
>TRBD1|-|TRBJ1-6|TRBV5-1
CASSSGTGGDSPLHF
TGCGCCAGCAGCTCGGGGACAGGGGGAGATTCACCCCTCCACTTT
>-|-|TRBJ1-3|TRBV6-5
CASSLDRYSGNTIYF
TGTGCCAGCAGCCTGGACCGTTACTCTGGAAACACCATATATTTT
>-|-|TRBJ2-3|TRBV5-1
CASSLPQLVNADTQYF
TGCGCCAGCAGCTTACCTCAGCTAGTTAACGCAGATACGCAGTATTTT
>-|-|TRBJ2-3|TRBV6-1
CASSEKRALTDTQYF
TGTGCCAGCAGTGAAAAGCGGGCGCTCACAGATACGCAGTATTTT
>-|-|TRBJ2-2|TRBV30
CAWSENTGELFF
TGTGCCTGGAGTGAGAACACCGGGGAGCTGTTTTTT
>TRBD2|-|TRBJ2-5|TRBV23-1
CASSQSREGSTQETQYF
TGCGCCAGCAGTCAATCGAGGGAGGGTTCCACGCAAGAGACCCAGTACTTC
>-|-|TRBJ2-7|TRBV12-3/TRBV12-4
CASSFEGSYEQYF
TGTGCCAGCAGTTTCGAAGGAAGCTACGAGCAGTACTTC
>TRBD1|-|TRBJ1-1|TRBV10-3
CAISELGQAEEAFF
TGTGCCATCAGTGAGCTCGGACAGGCCGAGGAAGCTTTCTTT
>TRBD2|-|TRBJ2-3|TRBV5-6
CASSLRAGGRTDTQYF
TGTGCCAGCAGCCTCAGAGCGGGGGGGCGCACAGATACGCAGTATTTT
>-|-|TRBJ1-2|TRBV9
CASSKGYRHYGYTF
TGTGCCAGCAGCAAGGGGTACCGACACTATGGCTACACCTTC
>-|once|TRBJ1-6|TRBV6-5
CASKDLYNSPLHF
TGTGCCAGCAAGGACCTTTATAATTCACCCCTCCACTTT
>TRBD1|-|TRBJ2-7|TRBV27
CASSLTGYYEQYF
TGTGCCAGCAGCCTGACAGGGTACTACGAGCAGTACTTC
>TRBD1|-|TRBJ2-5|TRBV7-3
CASSLGGTGQQETQYF
TGTGCCAGCAGCTTAGGAGGGACAGGGCAGCAAGAGACCCAGTACTTC
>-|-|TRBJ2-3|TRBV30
CAREAGSGHTDTQYF
TGTGCTCGAGAGGCGGGTAGCGGTCACACAGATACGCAGTATTTT
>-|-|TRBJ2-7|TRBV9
CASSVTASPRDEQYF
TGTGCCAGCAGCGTAACAGCCTCTCCCCGGGACGAGCAGTACTTC
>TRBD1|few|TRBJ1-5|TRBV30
CAWSPGQGSSQPQHF
TGTGCCTGGAGTCCGGGACAGGGATCAAGTCAGCCCCAGCATTTT
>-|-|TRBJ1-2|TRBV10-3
CAISDGYYGYTF
TGTGCCATCAGCGACGGTTACTATGGCTACACCTTC
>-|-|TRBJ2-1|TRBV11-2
CASSFFGRVNEQFF
TGTGCCAGCAGCTTTTTCGGCAGGGTCAATGAGCAGTTCTTC
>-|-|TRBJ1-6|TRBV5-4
CASSPARAVSPLHF
TGTGCCAGCAGCCCCGCCAGGGCGGTTTCACCCCTCCACTTT
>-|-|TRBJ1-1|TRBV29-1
CSVVNRMNTEAFF
TGCAGCGTTGTGAACCGCATGAACACTGAAGCTTTCTTT
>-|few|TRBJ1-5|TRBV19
CATRPEWSNQPQHF
TGTGCCACCAGACCCGAATGGAGCAATCAGCCCCAGCATTTT
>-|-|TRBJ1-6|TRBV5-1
CASSLDPGWGSPLHF
TGCGCCAGCAGCTTGGACCCAGGGTGGGGTTCACCCCTCCACTTT
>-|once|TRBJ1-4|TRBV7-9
CATHRTTNEKLFF
TGTGCCACCCACAGGACAACTAATGAAAAACTGTTTTTT
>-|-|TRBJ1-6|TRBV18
CASSPMGVSYNSPLHF
TGTGCCAGCTCACCCATGGGGGTTTCCTATAATTCACCCCTCCACTTT
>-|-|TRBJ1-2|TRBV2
CASRQDKKGYTF
TGTGCCAGCAGACAGGATAAAAAGGGCTACACCTTC
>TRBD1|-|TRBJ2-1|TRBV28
CASSPRAGTGNNGQFF
TGTGCCAGCAGCCCGAGGGCCGGGACAGGGAACAATGGGCAGTTCTTC
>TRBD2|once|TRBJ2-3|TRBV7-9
CASSLASGGETDTQYF
TGTGCCAGCAGCTTAGCGTCGGGAGGAGAAACAGATACGCAGTATTTT
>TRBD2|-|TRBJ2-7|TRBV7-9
CASSLYESGGSYEQYF
TGTGCCAGCAGCTTATATGAAAGCGGGGGGTCCTACGAGCAGTACTTC
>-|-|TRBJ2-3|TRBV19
CASSMVIKGAGLTDTQYF
TGTGCCAGTAGTATGGTTATCAAAGGGGCAGGACTCACAGATACGCAGTATTTT
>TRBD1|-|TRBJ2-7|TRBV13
CASSLGQVGEQYF
TGTGCCAGCAGCCTCGGACAGGTCGGCGAGCAGTACTTC
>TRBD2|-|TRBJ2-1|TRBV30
CAWGLAGGHNEQFF
TGTGCCTGGGGACTAGCGGGGGGGCACAATGAGCAGTTCTTC
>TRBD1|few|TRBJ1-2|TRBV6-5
CASSPGQGRQNGYTF
TGTGCCAGCAGTCCAGGACAGGGCAGGCAAAATGGCTACACCTTC
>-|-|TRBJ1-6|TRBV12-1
CASSCSGRSYNSPLHF
TGTGCCAGCAGCTGCAGCGGGCGCTCCTATAATTCACCCCTCCACTTT
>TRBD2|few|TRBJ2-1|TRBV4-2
CASRRQGVAGGSDNEQFF
TGTGCCAGCCGACGACAAGGGGTGGCGGGGGGCTCGGACAATGAGCAGTTCTTC
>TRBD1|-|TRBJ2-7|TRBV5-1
CASSRTGTGNRREQYF
TGCGCCAGCAGCCGAACCGGGACAGGAAACCGACGTGAGCAGTACTTC
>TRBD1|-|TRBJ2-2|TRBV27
CASSFGTVVPGELFF
TGTGCCAGCAGTTTCGGGACAGTCGTCCCCGGGGAGCTGTTTTTT
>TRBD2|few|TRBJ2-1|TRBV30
CAWSELAGGEQFF
TGTGCCTGGAGTGAACTAGCGGGGGGCGAGCAGTTCTTC
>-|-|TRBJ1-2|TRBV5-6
CASSIPDGYTF
TGTGCCAGCAGCATACCGGATGGCTACACCTTC
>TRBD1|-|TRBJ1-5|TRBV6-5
CASRWDRDTIQPQHF
TGTGCCAGCCGATGGGACAGGGATACTATTCAGCCCCAGCATTTT
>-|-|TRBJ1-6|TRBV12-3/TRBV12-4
CASRGLVNSPLHF
TGTGCCAGCAGGGGGCTCGTAAATTCACCCCTCCACTTT
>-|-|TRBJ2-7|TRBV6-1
CASSEGPPGPQGEQYF
TGTGCCAGCAGTGAAGGCCCCCCGGGGCCCCAGGGCGAGCAGTACTTC
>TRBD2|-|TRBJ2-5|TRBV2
CASSEGGGPPRAQYF
TGTGCCAGCAGTGAGGGCGGGGGGCCGCCTCGGGCCCAGTACTTC
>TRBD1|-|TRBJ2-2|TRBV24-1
CATSRDRSPTGELFF
TGTGCCACCAGCCGGGACAGGAGCCCCACCGGGGAGCTGTTTTTT
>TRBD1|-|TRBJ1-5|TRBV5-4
CASSLEGDSLGPQHF
TGTGCCAGCAGCTTGGAGGGGGACAGCCTCGGGCCCCAGCATTTT
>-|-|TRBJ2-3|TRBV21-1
CASSKRGERTDTQYF
TGTGCCAGCAGCAAAAGAGGCGAACGAACAGATACGCAGTATTTT
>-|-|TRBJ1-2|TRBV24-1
CATSELGQPYGYTF
TGTGCCACCAGTGAACTAGGACAGCCATATGGCTACACCTTC
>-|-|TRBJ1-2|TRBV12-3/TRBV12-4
CASSDSYGYTF
TGTGCCAGCAGCGACTCATATGGCTACACCTTC
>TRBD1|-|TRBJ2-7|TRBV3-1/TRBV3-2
CASSPRDRDYEQYF
TGTGCCAGCAGCCCCCGGGACAGGGATTACGAGCAGTACTTC
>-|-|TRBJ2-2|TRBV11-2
CASSTASSFGELFF
TGTGCCAGCAGCACCGCATCGTCCTTCGGGGAGCTGTTTTTT
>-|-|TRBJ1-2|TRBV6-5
CASNTRREGGYTF
TGTGCCAGCAATACGCGCAGGGAGGGCGGCTACACCTTC
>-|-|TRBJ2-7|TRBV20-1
CSASTDVAYEQYF
TGCAGTGCTAGTACAGACGTAGCCTACGAGCAGTACTTC
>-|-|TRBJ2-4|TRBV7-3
CASSPGRGVGDIQYF
TGTGCCAGCAGCCCCGGCCGGGGAGTAGGGGACATTCAGTACTTC